The source of this TCR beta chain is a study of OX40 agonist ivuxolimab in advanced cancers. Study as a whole: With ivuxolimab, an agonistic anti-OX40 (CD134) antibody, patients were treated. At doses from 0.01 to 10 mg/kg, patients were given intravenous ivuxolimab every 2 weeks. Cohort: approximately 83% men, mean age approximately 60, aged about 20 to 90.

The table came from immunoSEQ multiplex PCR; TCRdb's copy has only in-frame clones and leaves some out. The sample contains 20,000 to 25,000 clones, 88% of which appear only once. V shed 0 bases and J shed 6 bases, with 8 bases lying between them. The CDR3 is 14 amino acids. Germline loops: CDR1 LNHDA, CDR2 SQIVND (reference sequence). Study-wide results and caveats: Expanded peripheral T-cell antigen specificity went undetermined.

Comment on this clone: Its antigen is undetermined.

The genes are TRBV19 and TRBJ2-2, with D possibly matching TRBD1 (6 bases). The sample here was CD4+ or CD8+ T cells sorted from blood, taken in a trial of the OX40 agonist ivuxolimab. The receptor comes from an adult with an advanced solid tumor such as melanoma, head and neck, liver or kidney cancer. The CDR3 nucleotides are TGTGCCAGTAGTATAGACCAGGGGCCCGGGGAGCTGTTTTTT. Translating it yields CASSIDQGPGELFF.